Presented here are 18 T cell receptor beta chains from one specimen sequenced in a study of CD8 T cell repertoires and HIV-1 epitope variants. These TCRs' antigens remain unknown. The data were produced by immunoSEQ multiplex PCR, yet TCRdb's version contains in-frame clones alone and is incomplete. The profile shows 4,000 to 6,000 clones, nearly 70% of them singletons. The sequenced material came from cultured CD8+ T cells derived from PBMCs. Every receptor here comes from a male donor with HIV.

J is TRBJ2-7 and V is TRBV18; the D call may be TRBD1 or TRBD2 (5 bases each). With 4 bases removed from V and 5 bases from J, the gap between germline ends came to 9 bases. Germline V gene lookup returns CDR1 KGHSH and CDR2 LQKENI. The CDR3 covers 12 residues. DNA for the CDR3: TGTGCCAGCTCACTACAGGAGGACGAGCAGTACTTC. Translation gives CASSLQEDEQYF.

The rearrangement uses TRBV6-5 and TRBJ1-2; D is unresolved. The germline V gene has CDR1 MNHEY and CDR2 SVGAGI. The ends were cut back, 2 bases at V and 3 bases at J, with 16 bases in the middle. This CDR3 has 16 residues. CDR3 in DNA: TGTGCCAGCAGTTACGGACCGACTAGCGGGGACTATGGCTACACCTTC. Its protein product is CASSYGPTSGDYGYTF.

Of note for this clone: The junction does not match germline at one end; this may be a read error. This sequence joins TRBV11-1 and TRBJ2-3; 8 bases align to TRBD2. In germline, CDR1 is SGHAT, CDR2 FQDESV (reference sequence). This CDR3 is 16 amino acids long. CDR3 region: CASSPRGRGATYTQYF. The CDR3 nucleotides are TGTGCCAGCAGCCCGCGAGGGCGGGGGGCCACATATACGCAGTATTTT.

The chain joins TRBV14 to TRBJ2-7; tentatively, D is TRBD1 or TRBD2 (5 bases each). V dropped 4 bases and J dropped 2 bases, with 15 bases sitting between them. Germline V CDR1 and CDR2: SGHDN, FVKESK. The CDR3 consists of 15 residues. CDR3 DNA sequence: TGTGCCAGCAGCCCGGGACCCAATATTCCCTACGAGCAGTACTTC. This translates into CASSPGPNIPYEQYF. Full variable domain (outside the CDR3, taken from reference TRBV14 and TRBJ2-7): EAGVTQFPSHSVIEKGQTVTLRCDPISGHDNLYWYRRVMGKEIKFLLHFVKESKQDESGMPNNRFLAERTGGTYSTLKVQPAELEDSGVYFCASSPGPNIPYEQYFGPGTRLTVT.

This chain links TRBV14 with TRBJ2-1, with 7 bases matching TRBD2. This CDR3 region has 17 residues. V lost 1 base and J lost 5; bases outside the gene matches: 11. Germline values: CDR1 SGHDN, CDR2 FVKESK. CDR3: CASSQVAGAGDNNEQFF. CDR3 coding DNA: TGTGCCAGCAGCCAAGTGGCAGGTGCGGGGGATAACAATGAGCAGTTCTTC.

The table lists this clone with a few counts. One junction end disagrees with the germline gene, perhaps due to a read error. Here the CDR3 DNA reads TGTGCCAGCAGCGCGGGACTAGGTTCCTCCGAGCAGTACTTC. Translating it yields CASSAGLGSSEQYF. V and J are TRBV5-6 and TRBJ2-7; the match to TRBD2 covers 8 bases. Germline CDR1 and CDR2: SGHDT and YYEEEE. The CDR3 totals 14 residues.

CDR3: CASSQPGTHEQYF. For the CDR3, the DNA is TGTGCCAGCAGTCAACCCGGGACTCACGAGCAGTACTTC. The V and J genes are TRBV6-6 and TRBJ2-7; TRBD2 might be the D (6 bases). The V gene's germline CDR1 is MNHNY and CDR2 SVGAGI (reference sequence). The ends were cut back, 5 bases at V and 5 bases at J, with 13 bases in the middle. The CDR3 is 13 residues long.

The chain has TRBV4-3 and TRBJ2-2; TRBD2 matches 7 bases. The V and J ends lost 4 bases and 9 bases, in that order; junction bases with no gene match: 5. CDR3 length: 13 residues. Germline-derived CDR1 and CDR2 are LGHNA and YSLEER. The CDR3 is CASSPDGGWELFF. Here the CDR3 DNA reads TGCGCCAGCAGCCCCGACGGGGGGTGGGAGCTGTTTTTT.

The chain links TRBV27 to TRBJ2-7; either TRBD1 or TRBD2 may supply D (5 bases each). The CDR3 is 14 residues long. Germline values: CDR1 MNHEY, CDR2 SMNVEV (reference sequence). V lost 2 bases and J lost 3, with 11 bases in between. The CDR3 loop is CASSLGASSYEQYF. The CDR3 nucleotides are TGTGCCAGCAGTTTAGGGGCTAGCAGCTACGAGCAGTACTTC.

The V and J genes are TRBV7-8 and TRBJ1-2; TRBD1 matches at 10 bases. This CDR3 has 16 amino acids. J gave up 3 bases and V 4 bases, and 8 bases lay outside the gene matches. The V gene's germline CDR1 is SGHVS and CDR2 FQNEAQ. The DNA of the CDR3 is TGTGCCAGCAGCTCCGGGACAGGGGAGGGAGACTATGGCTACACCTTC. It yields the protein CASSSGTGEGDYGYTF.

J is TRBJ2-1 and V is TRBV6-4, with 11 nucleotides matching TRBD2. The germline V gene has CDR1 MRHNA and CDR2 SNTAGT. CDR3 length: 16 amino acids. V dropped 6 bases and J dropped 0; count of bases not matched to a gene: 4. The CDR3 loop is CASSRLAGSSYNEQFF. Written as DNA, the CDR3 is TGTGCCAGCAGCCGACTAGCGGGAAGCTCCTACAATGAGCAGTTCTTC.

V and J are TRBV7-9 and TRBJ1-2; a weak D match, TRBD1 (5 bases). V was clipped by 4 bases and J by 3 bases, with 9 bases between them. Germline CDR1 and CDR2: SEHNR and FQNEAQ (reference sequence). This CDR3 is 13 amino acids long. CDR3 bases: TGTGCCAGCAGCTACTTGACAGACTATGGCTACACCTTC. It translates to CASSYLTDYGYTF.

This clone was counted between two and nine times. This chain links TRBV30 with TRBJ1-1, with 7 bases fitting TRBD1. V gave up 3 bases and J gave up 9 bases; unmatched junction bases: 7. There are 12 residues in the CDR3. The germline V gene has CDR1 GTSNPN and CDR2 SVGIG (reference sequence). As DNA, the CDR3 is TGTGCCTGGAGGACAGGGAGCCGCCAAGCTTTCTTT. Translated: CAWRTGSRQAFF.

This clone has only a few counts. The chain couples TRBV7-9 to TRBJ1-1; D is uncertain. V was clipped by 1 base and J by 5 bases, with 2 bases between them. The CDR3 contains 11 residues. Germline loops: CDR1 SEHNR, CDR2 FQNEAQ (reference sequence). CDR3 protein: CASSLDTEAFF. The CDR3 DNA is TGTGCCAGCAGCTTAGATACTGAAGCTTTCTTT. The variable domain in full, completed from reference TRBV7-9 and TRBJ1-1, reads DTGVSQNPRHKITKRGQNVTFRCDPISEHNRLYWYRQTLGQGPEFLTYFQNEAQLEKSRLLSDRFSAERPKGSFSTLEIQRTEQGDSAMYLCASSLDTEAFFGQGTRLTVV.

This chain joins TRBV14 and TRBJ2-3, with 7 positions matching TRBD1. J was trimmed by 2 bases and V by 4 bases; bases with no gene match: 9. The CDR3 is 16 residues long. Germline V gene data show CDR1 as SGHDN and CDR2 as FVKESK. The chain's CDR3 is CASSPRDRGYTDTQYF. The CDR3 DNA is TGTGCCAGCAGCCCCCGGGACAGAGGCTACACAGATACGCAGTATTTT. Full variable domain (outside the CDR3, taken from reference TRBV14 and TRBJ2-3): EAGVTQFPSHSVIEKGQTVTLRCDPISGHDNLYWYRRVMGKEIKFLLHFVKESKQDESGMPNNRFLAERTGGTYSTLKVQPAELEDSGVYFCASSPRDRGYTDTQYFGPGTRLTVL.

CDR3: CASSFSVSLGNEQYF. DNA of the CDR3: TGTGCCAGCAGCTTCTCCGTCTCGCTGGGAAACGAGCAGTACTTC. This chain connects TRBV13 to TRBJ2-5; D is uncertain. The tail of the sequence fits TRBJ2-7 better, so the J call may be wrong. The germline V gene encodes CDR1 PRHDT and CDR2 FYEKMQ (reference sequence). CDR3 length equals 15 residues.

J is TRBJ2-6 and V is TRBV7-9; 12 bases align to TRBD2. The CDR3 extends over 19 amino acids. From germline, CDR1 is SEHNR and CDR2 FQNEAQ (reference sequence). V was pared by 1 base and J by 2 bases, with 6 bases of the junction left unmatched. The CDR3 sequence: CASSLVSASGGAGANVLTF. Here the CDR3 DNA reads TGTGCCAGCAGCTTAGTATCGGCTAGCGGGGGGGCTGGGGCCAACGTCCTGACTTTC.

CDR3 amino acids: CASSDGGPNEQYF. In DNA, the CDR3 is TGCGCCAGCAGTGACGGGGGTCCAAACGAGCAGTACTTC. This chain connects TRBV10-2 to TRBJ2-7; weak D call: TRBD2 (6 bases). The V gene lost 3 bases and the J gene lost 5 bases, with 11 bases spanning the gap. The CDR3 covers 13 residues. Germline CDR1 reads WSHSY; CDR2 reads SAAADI.